The following is a T cell receptor (beta chain) sequence with its context. Its antigen is as yet unknown. This same CDR3 is encoded by further DNA sequences in the sample. Profiling relied on immunoSEQ multiplex PCR, and the TCRdb table lists in-frame clones only, not all of them. This sample has roughly 2.2 million clones, with 85% to 95% found just once. These data are taken from a study of shared clonotypes between healthy human individuals. The study, taken as a whole, reports: Estimated richness values were generally larger in naive subsets than in memory subsets.

The CDR3 spans 12 residues. V was pared by 6 bases and J by 1 base, with 2 bases of the junction left unmatched. Per germline, CDR1 SQVTM and CDR2 ANQGSEA. This receptor was taken from a man aged 18-30 years in good health. Some clones in this sample may be carry-over from other donors' samples. The sample taken for sequencing was naive CD4+ T cells from PBMCs. The subset is: CD45RA+ positively selected. This rearrangement joins TRBV29-1 to TRBJ1-1; TRBD1 matches 7 bases. This chain's CDR3 is CSVNRGNTEAFF. The DNA for the CDR3 is TGCAGCGTCAACAGGGGGAACACTGAAGCTTTCTTT. Full variable domain (remainder filled in from reference TRBV29-1 and TRBJ1-1): SAVISQKPSRDICQRGTSLTIQCQVDSQVTMMFWYRQQPGQSLTLIATANQGSEATYESGFVIDKFPISRPNLTFSTLTVSNMSPEDSSIYLCSVNRGNTEAFFGQGTRLTVV.